These 4 T cell receptor beta chains share one sample of origin, sequenced in a study of T cells in Graves' hyperthyroidism and ophthalmopathy. Regions amplified from RNA transcripts were the TCR beta CDR3 regions. Primed by the HTBI set, a first-round RT-PCR was run on the TCR CDR3. One entry per CDR3 protein results from TCRdb running MiXCR on the multiplex PCR reads. This sample has around 300,000 distinct CDR3 sequences; roughly 15% occur once, and the top ten carry 30% to 35%. The material sequenced was blood. These receptor sequences come from a woman between 45 and 65 years old with Graves' hyperthyroidism that later progressed to Graves' ophthalmopathy.

V usage is TRBV9 and J usage is TRBJ1-3; 7 bases fit TRBD1. Looked up from germline, CDR1 is SGDLS and CDR2 is YYNGEE. V dropped 2 bases and J dropped 4; count of bases not matched to a gene: 3. The CDR3 is 14 residues long. In DNA form, the CDR3 reads TGTGCCAGCAGCGTGAGGGGGCAAGGAAACACCATATATTTT. It yields the protein CASSVRGQGNTIYF.

This clonotype was recorded many times. The chain combines TRBV20-1 with TRBJ2-1; TRBD2 matches at 7 bases. Germline trimming cut 3 bases from V and 4 bases from J; bases unmatched to any gene: 6. Germline lookup yields CDR1 DFQATT and CDR2 SNEGSKA (reference sequence). This CDR3 is 14 amino acids long. In nucleotides, the CDR3 is TGCAGTGCTAGGGGGGGGACTACGTACAATGAGCAGTTCTTC. It translates to CSARGGTTYNEQFF.

This clonotype occurred many times. The CDR3 loop reads CASITWENTEAFF. CDR3 sequence (DNA): TGTGCCAGCATCACATGGGAGAACACTGAAGCTTTCTTT. V gene TRBV2 combines with J gene TRBJ1-1; D unresolved. This CDR3 spans 13 amino acids. Looked up from germline, CDR1 is SNHLY and CDR2 is FYNNEI. V gave up 7 bases and J gave up 1 base, with 10 bases separating them.

The table lists this clonotype with a few counts. The chain has TRBV20-1 and TRBJ2-3; TRBD2 matches 8 bases. Per the germline V gene, CDR1 is DFQATT and CDR2 is SNEGSKA (reference sequence). The CDR3 contains 19 residues. Trimming cost V 0 bases and J 5 bases; bases outside gene matches: 19. CDR3 sequence: CSARDRLGRGRHSGDTQYF. DNA of the CDR3: TGCAGTGCTAGAGATAGATTGGGGCGCGGGAGGCACTCGGGAGATACGCAGTATTTT.